This is a list of T cell receptor beta chains from one sample in a study of cytomegalovirus exposure and HLA in healthy donors. This table comes from immunoSEQ multiplex PCR, and its TCRdb copy is limited to in-frame clones, with some not included. This table has about 160,000 clones, roughly 72% appearing once. The sequenced sample was PBMCs. Receptor source: a man in his forties or fifties in good health and CMV-seropositive. The CDR3 runs from the conserved cysteine through the conserved F or W. D genes are given only for firm matches. Size is stated for part of the rows, as once, few or many counts, or as a class when the clone is expanded.

TRBV7-3	TRBJ2-5	-	TRBD1	CASSQHRGGETQYF	TGTGCCAGCAGCCAACACAGGGGTGGGGAGACCCAGTACTTC
TRBV10-3	TRBJ1-1	once	-	CAISEPLQNTEAFF	TGTGCCATCAGTGAGCCTTTACAGAACACTGAAGCTTTCTTT
TRBV5-1	TRBJ1-6	-	-	CASSNQGPSFYNSPLHF	TGCGCCAGCAGCAACCAGGGGCCTTCTTTCTATAATTCACCCCTCCACTTT
TRBV7-9	TRBJ1-1	once	-	CASSQTGGYFGGEAFF	TGTGCCAGCAGCCAGACAGGCGGTTACTTCGGCGGCGAAGCTTTCTTT
TRBV6-6	TRBJ1-5	few	TRBD1	CASSYLTGGGNQPQHF	TGTGCCAGCAGTTACTTGACAGGGGGAGGCAATCAGCCCCAGCATTTT
TRBV4-2	TRBJ2-1	-	TRBD2	CASSQAPGLASYNEQFF	TGTGCCAGCAGCCAAGCGCCGGGACTAGCGTCCTACAATGAGCAGTTCTTC
TRBV7-9	TRBJ2-7	-	TRBD1	CASRGKETYEQYF	TGTGCCTCCAGGGGGAAGGAGACCTACGAGCAGTACTTC
TRBV19	TRBJ2-2	-	TRBD1	CASKIGWGQRADLTKNTGELFF	TGTGCCAGTAAAATAGGGTGGGGACAGAGGGCCGACCTTACGAAGAACACCGGGGAGCTGTTTTTT
TRBV6-6	TRBJ1-1	-	-	CASSADRDF	TGTGCCAGCAGTGCTGACAGAGACTTT
TRBV7-2	TRBJ2-7	-	-	CASSSLAGGEQYF	TGTGCCAGCAGCTCCTTAGCCGGAGGCGAGCAGTACTTC
TRBV2	TRBJ1-4	once	-	CASSEMARVTMGGKLFF	TGTGCCAGCAGTGAAATGGCCCGGGTTACGATGGGGGGAAAACTGTTTTTT
TRBV5-4	TRBJ2-7	-	TRBD1	CASRFDRGLAYEQYF	TGTGCCAGTCGATTCGACAGGGGTTTGGCCTACGAGCAGTACTTC
TRBV27	TRBJ2-2	few	-	CASSFAPGSGELFF	TGTGCCAGCAGTTTCGCCCCGGGGTCCGGGGAGCTGTTTTTT
TRBV18	TRBJ1-3	-	-	CASSLPDQGRSGNTIYF	TGTGCCAGCTCGCTACCCGACCAGGGCCGTTCTGGAAACACCATATATTTT
TRBV18	TRBJ1-5	-	TRBD1	CASSPRDRGSFGNQPQHF	TGTGCCAGCTCACCACGGGACAGGGGTAGTTTCGGCAATCAGCCCCAGCATTTT
TRBV25-1	TRBJ2-1	once	TRBD1	CASSVQPPGQGSYNEQFF	TGTGCCAGCAGTGTACAGCCGCCGGGACAGGGTTCCTACAATGAGCAGTTCTTC
TRBV5-1	TRBJ1-6	-	TRBD1	CASSLERGRNSPLHF	TGCGCCAGCAGCTTGGAGAGGGGGCGAAATTCACCCCTCCACTTT
TRBV6-5	TRBJ1-1	once	TRBD1	CASSYSTGKMNTEAFF	TGTGCCAGCAGTTACTCGACAGGGAAGATGAACACTGAAGCTTTCTTT
TRBV10-3	TRBJ2-3	few	TRBD1	CAIGAQGETDTQYF	TGTGCCATCGGGGCCCAGGGGGAGACCGATACGCAGTATTTT
TRBV13	TRBJ1-2	-	-	CASSLASAGSRYGYTF	TGTGCCAGCAGCTTAGCCTCGGCGGGGTCCCGCTATGGCTACACCTTC
TRBV19	TRBJ1-1	-	-	CASSIRVWDTEAFF	TGTGCCAGTAGTATCCGGGTTTGGGACACTGAAGCTTTCTTT
TRBV27	TRBJ1-2	-	-	CASSSRVNYGYTF	TGTGCCAGCAGTTCCAGGGTTAACTATGGCTACACCTTC
TRBV6-1	TRBJ1-2	-	TRBD1	CASSYRTGVDYGYTF	TGTGCCAGCAGCTACAGGACAGGGGTGGACTATGGCTACACCTTC
TRBV6-6	TRBJ1-5	few	-	CASSYGRQSRNQPQHF	TGTGCCAGCAGTTACGGCCGACAGTCTCGAAATCAGCCCCAGCATTTT
TRBV7-9	TRBJ1-2	-	-	CASSPGIYGYTF	TGTGCCAGCAGCCCGGGGATCTATGGCTACACCTTC
TRBV10-1	TRBJ2-7	-	-	CASTAKPGTPAYEQYF	TGCGCCAGCACCGCAAAACCGGGAACACCCGCCTACGAGCAGTACTTC
TRBV6-1	TRBJ1-2	few	TRBD1	CASSADRGKRDGYTF	TGTGCCAGCAGTGCAGACAGGGGGAAGCGGGATGGCTACACCTTC
TRBV11-2	TRBJ2-1	-	-	CASSLPDAGEQFF	TGTGCCAGCAGCTTGCCTGACGCGGGTGAGCAGTTCTTC
TRBV6-5	TRBJ2-5	-	TRBD2	CASSALAGEETQYF	TGTGCCAGCAGTGCTTTAGCGGGGGAAGAGACCCAGTACTTC
TRBV2	TRBJ2-2	-	TRBD2	CASTMGLAGGRSGELFF	TGTGCCAGCACTATGGGACTAGCGGGGGGGCGAAGCGGGGAGCTGTTTTTT
TRBV15	TRBJ2-5	once	-	CATSSSLGQGGETQYF	TGTGCCACCAGCTCTTCACTCGGACAGGGAGGGGAGACCCAGTACTTC
TRBV6-5	TRBJ1-5	-	-	CASSRQLEDQPQHF	TGTGCCAGCAGTCGACAGCTAGAGGATCAGCCCCAGCATTTT
TRBV7-8	TRBJ2-2	-	-	CASSLTGQKFTGELFF	TGTGCCAGCAGCCTTACCGGACAGAAATTCACCGGGGAGCTGTTTTTT
TRBV6-5	TRBJ1-6	-	-	CASSQAGYNSPLHF	TGTGCCAGCAGCCAAGCAGGGTATAATTCACCCCTCCACTTT
TRBV5-1	TRBJ1-5	-	-	CASSLTGYQPQHF	TGCGCCAGCAGCTTGACAGGGTACCAGCCCCAGCATTTT
TRBV27	TRBJ1-2	-	-	CASSPLGQRRLGYTF	TGTGCCAGCAGCCCTTTAGGACAGCGCAGGTTGGGCTACACCTTC
TRBV6-6	TRBJ2-1	-	TRBD1	CASRGTGSSYNEQFF	TGTGCCAGCAGGGGGACAGGTAGCTCCTACAATGAGCAGTTCTTC
TRBV7-9	TRBJ2-5	-	-	CASLRGGTEEETQYF	TGTGCCAGCCTCCGCGGAGGGACAGAGGAAGAGACCCAGTACTTC
TRBV28	TRBJ2-7	-	TRBD1	CASSLQGTLGYEQYF	TGTGCCAGCAGCCTACAGGGGACGCTGGGCTACGAGCAGTACTTC
TRBV6-5	TRBJ1-5	-	-	CASSGTGAAQPQHF	TGTGCCAGCAGCGGTACGGGAGCGGCTCAGCCCCAGCATTTT
TRBV7-9	TRBJ2-7	-	TRBD1	CASSDRGPYEQYF	TGTGCCAGCAGTGACAGGGGTCCCTACGAGCAGTACTTC
TRBV27	TRBJ2-7	-	-	CASSLGGDGARSYEQYF	TGTGCCAGCAGTTTGGGCGGGGATGGGGCCCGGTCCTACGAGCAGTACTTC
TRBV6-5	TRBJ2-1	-	-	CASRRTAGSYNEQFF	TGTGCCAGCAGAAGGACGGCGGGCTCCTACAATGAGCAGTTCTTC
TRBV7-3	TRBJ2-1	-	-	CASSPGGPPSDEQFF	TGTGCCAGCAGCCCCGGCGGGCCCCCGTCGGATGAGCAGTTCTTC
TRBV19	TRBJ1-1	few	-	CASSIHTSDTEAFF	TGTGCCAGTAGTATACACACGTCCGACACTGAAGCTTTCTTT
TRBV7-2	TRBJ2-7	-	-	CASSLAQDVGYEQYF	TGTGCCAGCAGCTTAGCACAGGACGTCGGATACGAGCAGTACTTC
TRBV7-3	TRBJ2-7	-	-	CASSHDGYEQYF	TGTGCCAGCAGCCACGACGGGTACGAGCAGTACTTC
TRBV2	TRBJ2-5	few	TRBD2	CASGGGSGQETQYF	TGTGCCTCCGGGGGGGGCAGCGGCCAAGAGACCCAGTACTTC